This T cell receptor beta chain is from a study of shared clonotypes between healthy human individuals. Only CD45RO-negative cells positively selected for CCR7 counted as naive CD8 cells, so terminally differentiated effector memory CD45RA+ cells were excluded. The repertoire was sequenced with immunoSEQ multiplex PCR; TCRdb's copy has only in-frame clones and lacks some. The table shows roughly 2 million clones, with about 95% occurring only once. V shed 8 bases, J shed 0 bases, and the junction held 6 bases outside the gene matches. The CDR3 has 14 residues. From germline, CDR1 is KGHSH and CDR2 LQKENI.

The chain employs TRBV18 and TRBJ2-7, with 8 nucleotides matching TRBD2. This TCR was recovered from a man younger than 35 in good health. Input material: naive CD8+ T cells sorted from blood. The CDR3 is CASARAGDSYEQYF. The CDR3 DNA reads TGTGCCAGCGCGCGAGCGGGGGACTCCTACGAGCAGTACTTC.